This is a list of T cell receptor beta chains from one sample in a study of cytomegalovirus exposure and HLA in healthy donors. The repertoire was sequenced with immunoSEQ multiplex PCR; TCRdb's copy has only in-frame clones and lacks some. The sample consists of under 200,000 clones, roughly 90% of them appearing once. Material for sequencing was PBMCs. These TCRs come from a woman aged 18-35 years in good health and CMV-seropositive. The CDR3 runs from the conserved cysteine through the conserved F or W. Each record gives: clone size, V gene, D gene, J gene, CDR3 DNA, CDR3 protein. A D gene is named only where the DNA matches it firmly. The listing skips clone size in some rows; elsewhere it reads once, few, many or a size class.

few	TRBV6-1	.	TRBJ1-1	TGTGCCAGCAGTGAAGGGACAGCGAACACTGAAGCTTTCTTT	CASSEGTANTEAFF
.	TRBV5-1	TRBD2	TRBJ2-2	TGCGCCAGCAGCTTGGCGCGGGGGGCCACCGGGGAGCTGTTTTTT	CASSLARGATGELFF
.	TRBV19	.	TRBJ1-5	TGTGCCAGTAGTATCTTTTACATATCACCTCAGCCCCAGCATTTT	CASSIFYISPQPQHF
.	TRBV13	.	TRBJ1-4	TGTGCCAGCAGCTTAGGACCAGGGTTGGATAACGAAAAACTGTTTTTT	CASSLGPGLDNEKLFF
.	TRBV7-8	TRBD1	TRBJ1-5	TGTGCCAGCAGAATAGGGGGCGCGGAGAGGCAGCCCCAGCATTTT	CASRIGGAERQPQHF
.	TRBV30	TRBD1	TRBJ2-5	TGTGCCTGGGACAGGGGGATCGAGACCCAGTACTTC	CAWDRGIETQYF
.	TRBV4-2	TRBD2	TRBJ2-3	TGTGCCAGCAGCCAACAACTAGCGGGAGAAGCAGATACGCAGTATTTT	CASSQQLAGEADTQYF
.	TRBV18	.	TRBJ2-7	TGTGCCAGCCACACAGGGAGCTACGAGCAGTACTTC	CASHTGSYEQYF
.	TRBV4-1	TRBD1	TRBJ2-7	TGCGCCAGCAGCCAGGATAGGGACAGGGGCTACGAGCAGTACTTC	CASSQDRDRGYEQYF
few	TRBV4-1	TRBD1	TRBJ1-2	TGCGCCAGCAGCCAAGAGATAACACAGGGGGGCTACACCTTC	CASSQEITQGGYTF
.	TRBV2	.	TRBJ2-5	TGTGCCAGTAGATTACAGGGAAAAGAGACCCAGTACTTC	CASRLQGKETQYF
.	TRBV5-1	TRBD2	TRBJ2-7	TGCGCCAGCAGCTTGGCAAGCGGGGCCCCCTACGAGCAGTACTTC	CASSLASGAPYEQYF
.	TRBV7-9	TRBD1	TRBJ1-1	TGTGCCAGCAGCTCCCGGGACAGGAACACTGAAGCTTTCTTT	CASSSRDRNTEAFF
.	TRBV6-5	.	TRBJ2-7	TGTGCCAGCAGTCCGCTCGGTGCGGGTTACGAGCAGTACTTC	CASSPLGAGYEQYF
.	TRBV4-2	TRBD2	TRBJ2-7	TGTGCCAGCAGCCAAGACTCTCTAGCGGGAGGGTTCTACGAGCAGTACTTC	CASSQDSLAGGFYEQYF
.	TRBV6-4	.	TRBJ2-7	TGTGCCAGCATTGGGGGACTTCCCGGAGACGAGCAGTACTTC	CASIGGLPGDEQYF